This T cell receptor beta chain was captured by sequencing in a study of response to subunit inactivated influenza vaccine (dated by TCRdb to 2016 to 2018). Regarding the complete study: To follow how T cells responded to a trivalent subunit inactivated influenza vaccine, the researchers relied on deep quantitative profiling of the T cell receptor repertoire. Summary of the overall study and its limitations: It was suggested by the authors that each seasonal influenza vaccination may recruit only a limited number of new T cells.

The CDR3 holds 16 amino acids from the cysteine to the phenylalanine. Here the CDR3 DNA is all that survives: 48 bases in frame from base 1. The V end loses 5 bases and the J end loses 2 bases, and a stretch of 17 bases separates them. As encoded in the germline V gene, CDR1 is MNHNS while CDR2 is SASEGT. This clonotype has more than one count but fewer than ten. Its antigen is currently not known. No base qualities exist here, and no much larger clone lies one base off it. Libraries were prepared through RT-PCR. Instrument on record: Illumina HiSeq 2500. The public reads were reprocessed in TCRdb via fastp at Q25 and MiXCR, keeping in-frame beta chains. Each CDR3 protein appears once, grouped with its most common genes and DNA. Counted in this sample were roughly 460,000 distinct CDR3 sequences; around 9.9% of them appeared once. The biggest ten clones account for approximately 12% of the sample. Taken with the paper, the label for time point translates to: 45 to 50 days after influenza vaccine administration.

Rearrangement joined TRBV6-1 to TRBJ2-3; TRBD2 is a possible D gene, resting on 6 matching bases. This clonotype was sampled from a man between 45 and 60 years old who received an inactivated influenza vaccine. Donor details come from another sample of the same person, matched by shared clones. This specimen consisted of PBMCs from blood, obtained roughly 46 days after vaccination. The DNA sequence is TGTGCCAGCAGTATGGCGGGACTCAGGCTCACAGATACGCAGTATTTT. Its amino acids are CASSMAGLRLTDTQYF.